Listed here are 13 T cell receptor beta chains from one sample, sequenced in a study of CD8+CD57+ T cells in acquired aplastic anemia. Patients sequenced had flow cytometry evidence of CD8+CD57+ cell expansion. Both TCR beta VDJ combination and CDR3 sequence profiling were carried out. Genomic DNA was the template for this profiling. MiXCR, run by TCRdb on the reads, gives a single entry per CDR3 protein. The table includes about 180,000 distinct CDR3 sequences, roughly 65% detected once. Source material: sorted CD4+, CD8+, or CD8+CD57+ T cells (not recorded which) from PBMCs. The receptors were gathered from a human donor with aplastic anemia.

For this clonotype: The junction and the germline gene differ at one end; a read error may be behind it. The chain joins TRBV10-3 to TRBJ1-5, with D maybe TRBD1 (5 bases). The CDR3 runs to 16 residues. CDR1 and CDR2 from the germline V gene are ENHRY and SYGVKD. The CDR3, as DNA: TGTGCCAGCAGTTACGACAGATACTATAGCAATCAGCCCCAGCATTTT. This gives the protein CASSYDRYYSNQPQHF.

The rearrangement links TRBV5-1 to TRBJ2-3, with 10 bases fitting TRBD2. Germline V gene lookup returns CDR1 SGHRS and CDR2 YFSETQ. The CDR3 spans 16 residues. The V and J ends lost 4 bases and 3 bases, in that order; junction bases with no gene match: 8. The CDR3 region has the DNA TGCGCCAGCAGCCTCGAGCGGGGGGGCGAAACAGATACGCAGTATTTT. It specifies CASSLERGGETDTQYF.

V is TRBV6-6 and J is TRBJ1-2; D ambiguous. CDR3 size: 13 residues. CDR1 is MNHNY, CDR2 SVGAGI, per germline (reference sequence). V lost 8 bases and J 6 bases, leaving 16 bases between the germline ends. This chain's CDR3 is CASEPGPPDGYTF. The CDR3 DNA is TGTGCCAGCGAGCCCGGGCCCCCTGATGGCTACACCTTC.

This clonotype showed up just a few times. The CDR3 here is CSADVNRVGYTF. CDR3 sequence (DNA): TGCAGTGCTGACGTTAACAGGGTTGGCTACACCTTC. The gene calls are TRBV20-1 and TRBJ1-2; the D gene is possibly TRBD1 (6 bases). Trimming cost V 5 bases and J 7 bases, with 14 bases left between them. Per the germline V gene, CDR1 is DFQATT and CDR2 is SNEGSKA (reference sequence). The CDR3 contains 12 residues.

A word on this clonotype: Being one base from a much bigger clone, this may be a read error. The rearrangement links TRBV6-5 to TRBJ1-2; D is unclear. The CDR3 loop spans 13 amino acids. V was trimmed by 4 bases and J by 4 bases, leaving 10 bases between them. The germline gives CDR1 MNHEY, CDR2 SVGAGI. DNA of the CDR3: TGTGCCAGCAGTTTGTTGACATTCTATGGCTACACCTTC. Amino acids: CASSLLTFYGYTF.

This clonotype occurred once. The chain uses TRBV14 and TRBJ2-5; no definite D call. The CDR3 loop spans 15 amino acids. V lost 2 bases to trimming and J lost 0 bases, with 10 bases between them. The V gene's germline CDR1 is SGHDN and CDR2 FVKESK. CDR3 loop: CASSQSVQYQETQYF. The CDR3 DNA reads TGTGCCAGCAGCCAATCGGTGCAGTACCAAGAGACCCAGTACTTC.

The genes are TRBV7-8 and TRBJ2-7; the match to TRBD2 covers 7 bases. The CDR3 contains 15 residues. V was pared by 6 bases and J by 1 base, with 9 bases of the junction left unmatched. Germline CDR1 reads SGHVS; CDR2 reads FQNEAQ. This chain's CDR3 is CASSERLGGSYEQYF. The CDR3 nucleotides are TGTGCCAGCAGTGAACGGTTGGGGGGGTCCTACGAGCAGTACTTC.

In DNA form, the CDR3 reads TGTGCCAGCACCGATCAGGGGGCGCAGGGTTCACCCCTCCACTTT. Translating gives CASTDQGAQGSPLHF. The J gene is TRBJ1-6, the V gene TRBV6-5, with TRBD1 matching 8 bases. The CDR3 has 15 amino acids. The V gene end was trimmed by 7 bases and the J gene end by 9 bases; junction bases not matched to a gene: 11. From germline, CDR1 is MNHEY and CDR2 SVGAGI.

The gene calls are TRBV2 and TRBJ2-7, with 10 bases that match TRBD2. J lost 6 bases, V lost 4 bases, and 12 bases had no gene match. This CDR3 has 16 amino acids. CDR1 is SNHLY and CDR2 is FYNNEI in the germline V gene. The CDR3 protein is CASSVRQEPSGGEQYF. CDR3 sequence (DNA): TGTGCCAGCAGTGTACGACAGGAGCCTAGCGGGGGCGAGCAGTACTTC.

The V gene is TRBV20-1, the J gene TRBJ2-1; 11 bases align to TRBD2. CDR3 length: 14 residues. With 6 bases clipped from V and 4 bases from J, the junction kept 5 bases outside the gene matches. From germline, CDR1 is DFQATT and CDR2 SNEGSKA (reference sequence). The CDR3 loop is CSATGLADYNEQFF. In DNA form, the CDR3 reads TGCAGTGCAACGGGACTAGCGGATTACAATGAGCAGTTCTTC.

This chain joins TRBV5-1 and TRBJ2-3, with D perhaps being TRBD1 or TRBD2 (5 bases each). Trimming took 0 bases from V and 2 from J, leaving 10 bases between them. Germline V gene lookup returns CDR1 SGHRS and CDR2 YFSETQ. The CDR3 loop spans 15 amino acids. CDR3 bases: TGCGCCAGCAGCTTGGCCGACGGGACCACAGATACGCAGTATTTT. This codes for CASSLADGTTDTQYF. Full variable domain (outside the CDR3, taken from reference TRBV5-1 and TRBJ2-3): KAGVTQTPRYLIKTRGQQVTLSCSPISGHRSVSWYQQTPGQGLQFLFEYFSETQRNKGNFPGRFSGRQFSNSRSEMNVSTLELGDSALYLCASSLADGTTDTQYFGPGTRLTVL.

This clonotype was counted at least ten times. The chain joins TRBV19 to TRBJ1-2, with a possible D match to TRBD1 (6 bases). The germline V gene has CDR1 LNHDA and CDR2 SQIVND (reference sequence). Trimming took off 3 bases at V and 0 bases at J, with 14 bases between the two ends. This CDR3 is built from 16 residues. The CDR3: CASSIKRGTPNYGYTF. The CDR3 DNA sequence: TGTGCCAGTAGTATTAAGCGCGGGACACCTAACTATGGCTACACCTTC.

The CDR3 loop is CASTLKAGPSSYEQYF. The CDR3 nucleotides read TGTGCCAGCACCTTAAAAGCGGGGCCGAGCTCCTACGAGCAGTACTTC. The chain is built from TRBV2 and TRBJ2-7; TRBD2 matches 7 bases. V trimming: 7 bases; J trimming: 0 bases; junction bases outside the gene matches: 12. The CDR3 totals 16 residues. Germline CDR1 SNHLY, CDR2 FYNNEI.